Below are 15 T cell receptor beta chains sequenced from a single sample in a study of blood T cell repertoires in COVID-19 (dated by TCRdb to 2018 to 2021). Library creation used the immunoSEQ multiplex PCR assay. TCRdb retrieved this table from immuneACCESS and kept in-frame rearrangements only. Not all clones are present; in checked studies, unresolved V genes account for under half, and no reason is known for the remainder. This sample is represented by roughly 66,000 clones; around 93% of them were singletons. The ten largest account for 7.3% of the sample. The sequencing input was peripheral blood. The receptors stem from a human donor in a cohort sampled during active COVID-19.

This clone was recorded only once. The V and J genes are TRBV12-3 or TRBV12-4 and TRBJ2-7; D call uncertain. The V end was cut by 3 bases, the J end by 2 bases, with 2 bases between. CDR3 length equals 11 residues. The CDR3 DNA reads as TGTGCCAGCAGTTTCACCTACGAGCAGTACTTC. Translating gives CASSFTYEQYF.

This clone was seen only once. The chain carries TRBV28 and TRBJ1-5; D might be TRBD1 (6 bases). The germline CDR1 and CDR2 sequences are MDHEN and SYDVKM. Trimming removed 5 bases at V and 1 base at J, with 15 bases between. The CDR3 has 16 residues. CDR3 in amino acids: CASSITGRGSNQPQHF. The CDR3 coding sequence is TGTGCCAGCAGTATAACAGGGCGAGGGAGCAATCAGCCCCAGCATTTT.

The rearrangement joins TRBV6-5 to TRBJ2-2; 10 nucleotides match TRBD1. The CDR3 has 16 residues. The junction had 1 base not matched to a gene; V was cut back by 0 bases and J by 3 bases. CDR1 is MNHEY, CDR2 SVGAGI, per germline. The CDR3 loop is CASSYSGTGDTGELFF. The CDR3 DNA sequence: TGTGCCAGCAGTTACTCCGGGACAGGGGACACCGGGGAGCTGTTTTTT.

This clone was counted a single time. The CDR3 region has the DNA TGTGCCAGCAGCCAGGGTGTTGATTCCAATGAGCAGTTCTTC. It specifies CASSQGVDSNEQFF. The rearrangement joins TRBV6-5 to TRBJ2-1; the D gene is possibly TRBD1 (5 bases). This CDR3 spans 14 amino acids. The V end lost 6 bases, the J end lost 6 bases, and 15 bases lay between the germline ends. Germline CDR1 MNHEY, CDR2 SVGAGI.

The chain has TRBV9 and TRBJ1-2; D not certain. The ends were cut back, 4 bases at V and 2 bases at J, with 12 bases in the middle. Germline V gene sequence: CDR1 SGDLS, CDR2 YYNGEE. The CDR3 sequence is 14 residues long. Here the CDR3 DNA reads TGTGCCAGCAGCTCCTATCACCTGAACTATGGCTACACCTTC. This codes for CASSSYHLNYGYTF.

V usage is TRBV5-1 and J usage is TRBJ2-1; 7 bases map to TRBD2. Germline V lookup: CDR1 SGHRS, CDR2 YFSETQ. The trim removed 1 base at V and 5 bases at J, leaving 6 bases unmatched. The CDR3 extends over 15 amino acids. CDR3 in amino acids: CASSLITSANNEQFF. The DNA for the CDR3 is TGCGCCAGCAGCTTGATTACTAGCGCAAACAATGAGCAGTTCTTC.

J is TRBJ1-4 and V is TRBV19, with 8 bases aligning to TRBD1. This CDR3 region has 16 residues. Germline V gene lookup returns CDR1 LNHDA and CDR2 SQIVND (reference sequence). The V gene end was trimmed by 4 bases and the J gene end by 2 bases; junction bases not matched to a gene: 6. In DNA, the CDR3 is TGTGCCAGTAGTACCGGACAGGGTACCACTAATGAAAAACTGTTTTTT. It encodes CASSTGQGTTNEKLFF.

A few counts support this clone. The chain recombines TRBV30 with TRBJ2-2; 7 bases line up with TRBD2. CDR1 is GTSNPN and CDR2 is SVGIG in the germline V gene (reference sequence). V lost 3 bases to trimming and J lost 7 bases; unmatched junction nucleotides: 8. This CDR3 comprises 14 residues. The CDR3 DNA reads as TGTGCCTGGAGGGGCGGGAGCTTACGCGGGGAGCTGTTTTTT. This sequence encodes CAWRGGSLRGELFF.

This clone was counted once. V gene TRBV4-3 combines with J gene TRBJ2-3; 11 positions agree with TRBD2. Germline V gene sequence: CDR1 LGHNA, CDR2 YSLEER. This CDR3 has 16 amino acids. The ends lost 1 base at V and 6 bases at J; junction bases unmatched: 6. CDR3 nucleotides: TGCGCCAGCAGCCAAGGTGTAGCGGGAGGGTTGGATACGCAGTATTTT. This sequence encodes CASSQGVAGGLDTQYF.

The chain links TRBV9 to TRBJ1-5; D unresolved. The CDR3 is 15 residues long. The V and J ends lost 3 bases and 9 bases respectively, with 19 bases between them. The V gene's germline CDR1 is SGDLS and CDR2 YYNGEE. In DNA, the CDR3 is TGTGCCAGCAGCGGTCCGCCCGGGGTGGGCTCGCCCCAGCATTTT. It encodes CASSGPPGVGSPQHF.

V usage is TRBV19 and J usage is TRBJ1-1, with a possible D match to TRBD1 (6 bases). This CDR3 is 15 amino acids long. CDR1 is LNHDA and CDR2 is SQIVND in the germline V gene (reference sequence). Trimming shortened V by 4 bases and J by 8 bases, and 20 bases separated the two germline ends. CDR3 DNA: TGTGCCAGTAGTAAACTCAGGACAGCCAAAGTCGAAGCTTTCTTT. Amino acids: CASSKLRTAKVEAFF.

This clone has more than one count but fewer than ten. The CDR3 nucleotides read TGTGCCAGCAGCCCGCATAGCGGGAGGTTAGCAGATACGCAGTATTTT. Amino acids: CASSPHSGRLADTQYF. This sequence joins TRBV9 and TRBJ2-3, with 10 bases matching TRBD2. V lost 4 bases, J lost 4 bases, and 9 bases stayed unmatched. There are 16 residues in the CDR3. Germline CDR1 is SGDLS and CDR2 is YYNGEE.

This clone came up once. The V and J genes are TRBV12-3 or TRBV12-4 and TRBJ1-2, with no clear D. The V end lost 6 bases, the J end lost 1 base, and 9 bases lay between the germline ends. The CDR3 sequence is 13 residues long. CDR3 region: CASREDINYGYTF. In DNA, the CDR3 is TGTGCCAGCAGGGAGGATATTAACTATGGCTACACCTTC.

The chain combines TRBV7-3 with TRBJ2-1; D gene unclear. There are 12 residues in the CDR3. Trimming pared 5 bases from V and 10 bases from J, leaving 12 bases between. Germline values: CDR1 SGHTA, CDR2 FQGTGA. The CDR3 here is CASSPDGREQFF. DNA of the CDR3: TGTGCCAGCAGCCCCGATGGTCGGGAGCAGTTCTTC.

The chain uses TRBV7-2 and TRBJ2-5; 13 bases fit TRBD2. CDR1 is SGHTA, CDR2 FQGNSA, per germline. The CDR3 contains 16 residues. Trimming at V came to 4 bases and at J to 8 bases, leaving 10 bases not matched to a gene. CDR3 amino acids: CASSSQGLAGRGTQYF. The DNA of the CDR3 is TGTGCCAGCAGCTCCCAGGGACTAGCGGGGCGAGGTACCCAGTACTTC.